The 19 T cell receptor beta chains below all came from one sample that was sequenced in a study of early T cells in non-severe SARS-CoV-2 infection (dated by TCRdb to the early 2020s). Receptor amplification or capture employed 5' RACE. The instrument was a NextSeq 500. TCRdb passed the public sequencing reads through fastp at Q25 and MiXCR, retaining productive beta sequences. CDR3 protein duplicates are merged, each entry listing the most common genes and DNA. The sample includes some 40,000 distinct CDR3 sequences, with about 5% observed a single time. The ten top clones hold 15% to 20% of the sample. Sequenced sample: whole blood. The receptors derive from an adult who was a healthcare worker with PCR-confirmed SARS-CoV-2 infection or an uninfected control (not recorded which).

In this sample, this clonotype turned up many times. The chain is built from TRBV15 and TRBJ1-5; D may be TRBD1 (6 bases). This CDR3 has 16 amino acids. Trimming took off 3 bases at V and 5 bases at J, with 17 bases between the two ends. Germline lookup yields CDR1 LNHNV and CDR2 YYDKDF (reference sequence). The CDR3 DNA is TGTGCCACCAGCAGCGCCAATACAGGGCGATATCAGCCCCAGCATTTT. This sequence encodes CATSSANTGRYQPQHF.

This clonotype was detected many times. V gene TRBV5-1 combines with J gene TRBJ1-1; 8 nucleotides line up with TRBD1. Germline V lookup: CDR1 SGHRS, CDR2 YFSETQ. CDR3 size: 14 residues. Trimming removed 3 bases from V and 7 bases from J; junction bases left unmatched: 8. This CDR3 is CASSSGWTGREAFF. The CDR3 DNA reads TGCGCCAGCAGCTCGGGTTGGACAGGGCGTGAAGCTTTCTTT.

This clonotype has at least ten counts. The chain's CDR3 is CASSQDRGDYGYTF. The CDR3 coding sequence is TGCGCCAGCAGCCAAGACAGGGGGGACTATGGCTACACCTTC. V is TRBV4-1 and J is TRBJ1-2; TRBD1 agrees at 7 bases. Germline values: CDR1 MGHRA, CDR2 YSYEKL. V was pared by 0 bases and J by 3 bases, with 1 base of the junction left unmatched. The CDR3 is 14 amino acids.

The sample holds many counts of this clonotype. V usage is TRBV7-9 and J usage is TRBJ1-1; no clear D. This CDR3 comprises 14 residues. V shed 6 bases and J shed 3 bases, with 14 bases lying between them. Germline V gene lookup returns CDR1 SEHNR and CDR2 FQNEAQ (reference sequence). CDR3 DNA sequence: TGTGCCAGCAGACCCGGCCAGAGCCACACTGAAGCTTTCTTT. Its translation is CASRPGQSHTEAFF. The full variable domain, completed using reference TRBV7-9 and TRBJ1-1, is DTGVSQNPRHKITKRGQNVTFRCDPISEHNRLYWYRQTLGQGPEFLTYFQNEAQLEKSRLLSDRFSAERPKGSFSTLEIQRTEQGDSAMYLCASRPGQSHTEAFFGQGTRLTVV.

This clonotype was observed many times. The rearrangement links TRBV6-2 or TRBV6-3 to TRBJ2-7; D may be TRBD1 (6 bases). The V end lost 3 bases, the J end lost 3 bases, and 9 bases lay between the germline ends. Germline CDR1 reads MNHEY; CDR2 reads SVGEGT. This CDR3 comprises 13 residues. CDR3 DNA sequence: TGTGCCAGCAGTTATGGACAGTACTACGAGCAGTACTTC. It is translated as CASSYGQYYEQYF.

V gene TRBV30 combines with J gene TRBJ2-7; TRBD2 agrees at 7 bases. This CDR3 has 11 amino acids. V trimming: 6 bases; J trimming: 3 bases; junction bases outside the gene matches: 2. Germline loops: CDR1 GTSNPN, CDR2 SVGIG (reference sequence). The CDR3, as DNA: TGTGCCTGTGGGGAGGGCTACGAGCAGTACTTC. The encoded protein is CACGEGYEQYF.

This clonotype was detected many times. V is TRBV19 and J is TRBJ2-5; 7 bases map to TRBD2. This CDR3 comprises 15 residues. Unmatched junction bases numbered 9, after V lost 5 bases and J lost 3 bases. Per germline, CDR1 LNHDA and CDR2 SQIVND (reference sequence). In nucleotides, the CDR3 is TGTGCCAGTAGTTCCACAGCGGGACTGAAAGAGACCCAGTACTTC. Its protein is CASSSTAGLKETQYF.

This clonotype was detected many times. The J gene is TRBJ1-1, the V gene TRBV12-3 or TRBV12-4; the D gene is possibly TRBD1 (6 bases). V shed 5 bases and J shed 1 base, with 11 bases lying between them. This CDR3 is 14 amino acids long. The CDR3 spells CASSGGPPNTEAFF. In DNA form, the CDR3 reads TGTGCCAGCAGTGGGGGCCCGCCGAACACTGAAGCTTTCTTT.

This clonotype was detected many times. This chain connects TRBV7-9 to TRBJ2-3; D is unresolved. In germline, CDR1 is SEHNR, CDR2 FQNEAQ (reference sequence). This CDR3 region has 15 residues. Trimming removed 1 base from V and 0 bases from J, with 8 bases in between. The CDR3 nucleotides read TGTGCCAGCAGCTTAGGCCTCCGAAGCACAGATACGCAGTATTTT. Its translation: CASSLGLRSTDTQYF.

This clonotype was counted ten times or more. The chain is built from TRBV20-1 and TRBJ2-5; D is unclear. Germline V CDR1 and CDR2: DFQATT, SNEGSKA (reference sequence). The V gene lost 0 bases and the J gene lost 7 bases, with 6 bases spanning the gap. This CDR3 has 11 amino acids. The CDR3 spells CSARDHGTQYF. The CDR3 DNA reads TGCAGTGCTAGAGATCACGGGACCCAGTACTTC.

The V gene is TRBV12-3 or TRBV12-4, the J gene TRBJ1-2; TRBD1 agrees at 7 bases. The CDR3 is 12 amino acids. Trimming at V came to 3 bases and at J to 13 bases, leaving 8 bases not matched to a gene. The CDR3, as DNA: TGTGCCAGCAGTTTGCCAGGGGGAACCATCACCTTC. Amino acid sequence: CASSLPGGTITF.

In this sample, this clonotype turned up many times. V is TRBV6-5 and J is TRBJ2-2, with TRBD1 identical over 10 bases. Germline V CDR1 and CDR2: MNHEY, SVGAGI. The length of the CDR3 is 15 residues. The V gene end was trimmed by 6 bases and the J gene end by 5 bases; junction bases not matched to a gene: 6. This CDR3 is CASRAGTGVTGELFF. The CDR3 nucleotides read TGTGCCAGCAGGGCCGGGACAGGGGTTACCGGGGAGCTGTTTTTT.

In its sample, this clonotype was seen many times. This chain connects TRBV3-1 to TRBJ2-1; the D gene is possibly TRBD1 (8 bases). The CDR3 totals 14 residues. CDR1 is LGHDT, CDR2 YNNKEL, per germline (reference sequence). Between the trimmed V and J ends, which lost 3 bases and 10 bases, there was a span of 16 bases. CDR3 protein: CASSQFTGGGEQFF. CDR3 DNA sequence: TGTGCCAGCAGCCAGTTTACAGGGGGAGGGGAGCAGTTCTTC.

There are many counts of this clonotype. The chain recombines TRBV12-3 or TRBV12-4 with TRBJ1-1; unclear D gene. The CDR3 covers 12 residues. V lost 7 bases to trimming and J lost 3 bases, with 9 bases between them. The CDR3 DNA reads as TGTGCCAGCACCTCTGGGTACACTGAAGCTTTCTTT. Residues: CASTSGYTEAFF.

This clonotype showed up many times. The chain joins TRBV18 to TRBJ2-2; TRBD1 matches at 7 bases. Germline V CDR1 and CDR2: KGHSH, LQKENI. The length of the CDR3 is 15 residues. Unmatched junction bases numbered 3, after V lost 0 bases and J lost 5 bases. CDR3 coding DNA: TGTGCCAGCTCACCACCCTGGGACAGAACCGGGGAGCTGTTTTTT. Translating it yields CASSPPWDRTGELFF. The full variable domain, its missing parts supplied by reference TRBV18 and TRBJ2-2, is NAGVMQNPRHLVRRRGQEARLRCSPMKGHSHVYWYRQLPEEGLKFMVYLQKENIIDESGMPKERFSAEFPKEGPSILRIQQVVRGDSAAYFCASSPPWDRTGELFFGEGSRLTVL.

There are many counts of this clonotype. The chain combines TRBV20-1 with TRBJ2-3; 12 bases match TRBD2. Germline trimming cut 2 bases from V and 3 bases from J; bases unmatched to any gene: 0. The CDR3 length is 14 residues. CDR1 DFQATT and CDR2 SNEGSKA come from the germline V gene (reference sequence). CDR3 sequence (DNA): TGCAGTGCTAGAACTAGCGGGGGGACAGATACGCAGTATTTT. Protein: CSARTSGGTDTQYF.

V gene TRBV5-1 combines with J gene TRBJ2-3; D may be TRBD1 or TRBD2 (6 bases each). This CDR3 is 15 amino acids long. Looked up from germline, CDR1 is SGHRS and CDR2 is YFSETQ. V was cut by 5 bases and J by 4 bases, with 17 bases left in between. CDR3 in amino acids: CASRLRGGYADTQYF. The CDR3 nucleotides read TGCGCCAGCAGGCTGAGAGGGGGGTATGCAGATACGCAGTATTTT. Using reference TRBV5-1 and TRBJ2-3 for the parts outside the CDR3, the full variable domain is KAGVTQTPRYLIKTRGQQVTLSCSPISGHRSVSWYQQTPGQGLQFLFEYFSETQRNKGNFPGRFSGRQFSNSRSEMNVSTLELGDSALYLCASRLRGGYADTQYFGPGTRLTVL.

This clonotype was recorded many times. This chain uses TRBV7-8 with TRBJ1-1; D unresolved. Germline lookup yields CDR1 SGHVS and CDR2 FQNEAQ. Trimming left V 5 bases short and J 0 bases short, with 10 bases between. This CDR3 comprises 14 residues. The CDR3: CASSPRTVNTEAFF. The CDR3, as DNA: TGTGCCAGCAGCCCTAGGACGGTGAACACTGAAGCTTTCTTT. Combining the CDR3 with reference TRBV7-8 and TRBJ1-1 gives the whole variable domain GAGVSQSPRYKVAKRGQDVALRCDPISGHVSLFWYQQALGQGPEFLTYFQNEAQLDKSGLPSDRFFAERPEGSVSTLKIQRTQQEDSAVYLCASSPRTVNTEAFFGQGTRLTVV.

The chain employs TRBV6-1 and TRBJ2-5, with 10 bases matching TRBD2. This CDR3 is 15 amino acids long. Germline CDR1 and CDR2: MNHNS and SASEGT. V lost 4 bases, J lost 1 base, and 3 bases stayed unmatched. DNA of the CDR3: TGTGCCAGCAGTGGGCTAGCGGGGGCCCAAGAGACCCAGTACTTC. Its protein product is CASSGLAGAQETQYF.